The 26 T cell receptor beta chains below come from one sample, sequenced in a study of beta chain features in type 1 diabetes. General study results and limits: TCRB CDR3s from Type 1 diabetes patients were moderately but significantly shorter in all four CD4+ subsets.

Of the isolated RNA, all was reverse transcribed, and so the sequenced material was expressed TCRB transcripts. Profiled with immunoSEQ multiplex PCR; TCRdb holds only in-frame clones, not every one. The profile shows tens of thousands of clones, about 60% of them singletons. No cognate antigen is known for these TCRs. The specimen was stem cell memory CD4+ T cells from blood. The receptors come from a woman aged 30 to 39 with type 1 diabetes.

This clone came up once. CDR3 DNA: TGTGCCAGCAGCGTAGCTACCGGACATGGCCCGAACACTGAAGCTTTCTTT. It translates to CASSVATGHGPNTEAFF. The rearrangement joins TRBV9 to TRBJ1-1, with a tentative D call TRBD1 (5 bases). V dropped 0 bases and J dropped 1 base, with 16 bases sitting between them. The germline V gene encodes CDR1 SGDLS and CDR2 YYNGEE. This CDR3 contains 17 residues.

The V gene is TRBV30, the J gene TRBJ1-1; no clear D gene. The CDR3 consists of 13 residues. Trimming removed 2 bases from V and 0 bases from J, with 7 bases in between. Germline CDR1 reads GTSNPN; CDR2 reads SVGIG (reference sequence). CDR3: CAWSRRLNTEAFF. The CDR3, as DNA: TGTGCCTGGAGTCGGAGGTTGAACACTGAAGCTTTCTTT. Drawing the rest from reference TRBV30 and TRBJ1-1, the complete variable domain is SQTIHQWPATLVQPVGSPLSLECTVEGTSNPNLYWYRQAAGRGLQLLFYSVGIGQISSEVPQNLSASRPQDRQFILSSKKLLLSDSGFYLCAWSRRLNTEAFFGQGTRLTVV.

The V and J genes are TRBV5-1 and TRBJ2-2; D is unresolved. The germline V gene encodes CDR1 SGHRS and CDR2 YFSETQ. V was clipped by 0 bases and J by 4 bases, with 10 bases between them. This CDR3 has 15 residues. Here the CDR3 DNA reads TGCGCCAGCAGCTTGGCTGGTATACTCACCGGGGAGCTGTTTTTT. Translation: CASSLAGILTGELFF.

The gene calls are TRBV7-3 and TRBJ2-5, with D possibly TRBD2 on 5 matching bases. V lost 4 bases, J lost 1 base, and 13 bases lay in between. There are 15 residues in the CDR3. The V gene's germline CDR1 is SGHTA and CDR2 FQGTGA. The CDR3 is CASSSTGGLQETQYF. The CDR3, as DNA: TGTGCCAGCAGCTCAACGGGTGGACTCCAAGAGACCCAGTACTTC.

This chain uses TRBV11-3 with TRBJ2-5; TRBD1 matches 10 bases. The CDR3 contains 17 residues. The V gene's germline CDR1 is SGHNT and CDR2 YENEEA. After removal of 2 bases from V and 3 bases from J, the junction contained 9 bases not matched to a gene. The CDR3 coding sequence is TGTGCCAGCAGCTTATTGGTGGGCGGGACAGGGGAAGAGACCCAGTACTTC. It codes for CASSLLVGGTGEETQYF.

The V and J genes are TRBV28 and TRBJ1-2; 8 bases align to TRBD1. Germline V CDR1 and CDR2: MDHEN, SYDVKM. This CDR3 comprises 13 residues. The trim removed 10 bases at V and 7 bases at J, leaving 11 bases unmatched. DNA for the CDR3: TGTGCCACCTCAGGGGGCTGGGAGGGTGGCTACACCTTC. Residues: CATSGGWEGGYTF.

In nucleotides, the CDR3 is TGCGCCAGCAGCTTGGTGCCAGGGGACCCCTACGAGCAGTACTTC. Its protein product is CASSLVPGDPYEQYF. This chain joins TRBV5-1 and TRBJ2-7, with a tentative D call TRBD1 (6 bases). This CDR3 has 15 residues. Germline CDR1 SGHRS, CDR2 YFSETQ. The germline V and J ends were trimmed by 0 bases and 2 bases, with 12 bases remaining between them. The full variable domain, its missing parts supplied by reference TRBV5-1 and TRBJ2-7, is KAGVTQTPRYLIKTRGQQVTLSCSPISGHRSVSWYQQTPGQGLQFLFEYFSETQRNKGNFPGRFSGRQFSNSRSEMNVSTLELGDSALYLCASSLVPGDPYEQYFGPGTRLTVT.

The chain has TRBV15 and TRBJ2-2; 8 nucleotides align to TRBD1. Germline trimming cut 1 base from V and 0 bases from J; bases unmatched to any gene: 4. Germline CDR1 and CDR2: LNHNV and YYDKDF (reference sequence). The CDR3 is 17 amino acids. CDR3 nucleotides: TGTGCCACCAGCAGAGGGACAGGGCCGACGAACACCGGGGAGCTGTTTTTT. This gives the protein CATSRGTGPTNTGELFF.

The V call is TRBV9, the J call TRBJ2-1; D is perhaps TRBD1 (5 bases). The CDR3 runs to 15 residues. CDR1 is SGDLS and CDR2 is YYNGEE in the germline V gene. V shed 0 bases and J shed 0 bases, with 7 bases lying between them. CDR3 residues: CASSVGQGSYNEQFF. Here the CDR3 DNA reads TGTGCCAGCAGCGTAGGGCAGGGCTCCTACAATGAGCAGTTCTTC.

This clone has just a few counts. V gene TRBV19 combines with J gene TRBJ2-2; 8 bases match TRBD1. The germline CDR1 and CDR2 sequences are LNHDA and SQIVND (reference sequence). J lost 5 bases, V lost 4 bases, and 9 bases had no gene match. CDR3 size: 16 residues. CDR3 sequence (DNA): TGTGCCAGTAGTACCGGGCAGGGGGCAGGTACCGGGGAGCTGTTTTTT. Translated, it gives CASSTGQGAGTGELFF.

This chain uses TRBV7-3 with TRBJ2-3; D gene unclear. V lost 2 bases and J 5 bases, leaving 5 bases between the germline ends. Germline V lookup: CDR1 SGHTA, CDR2 FQGTGA. This CDR3 region has 12 residues. The CDR3 bases are TGTGCCAGCAGCTTATCGGGAGATACGCAGTATTTT. Translating gives CASSLSGDTQYF.

The rearrangement links TRBV5-8 to TRBJ2-5; D is possibly TRBD2 (6 bases). CDR1 and CDR2 from the germline V gene are SGHTS and YDEGEE. V gave up 1 base and J gave up 0 bases, with 16 bases separating them. The CDR3 is made up of 17 amino acids. The CDR3 DNA reads as TGTGCCAGCAGCTTGTTTGGAGGTGGAGGGTACCAAGAGACCCAGTACTTC. This sequence encodes CASSLFGGGGYQETQYF. Full variable domain (rest looked up from reference TRBV5-8 and TRBJ2-5): EAGVTQSPTHLIKTRGQQATLRCSPISGHTSVYWYQQALGLGLQFLLWYDEGEERNRGNFPPRFSGRQFPNYSSELNVNALELEDSALYLCASSLFGGGGYQETQYFGPGTRLLVL.

The chain uses TRBV7-3 and TRBJ2-1, with 10 bases matching TRBD1. Germline V gene lookup returns CDR1 SGHTA and CDR2 FQGTGA. This CDR3 region has 14 residues. V shed 5 bases, J shed 8 bases, and the junction held 6 bases outside the gene matches. The CDR3 DNA follows: TGTGCCAGCAGCGCGGGACAGGGGATACATGAGCAGTTCTTC. This sequence encodes CASSAGQGIHEQFF.

The CDR3 DNA reads TGTGCCAGCAGCTTATGGGGGCCCGGGGAGCTGTTTTTT. It is translated as CASSLWGPGELFF. The gene calls are TRBV11-1 and TRBJ2-2; TRBD1 is a possible D gene (6 bases). This CDR3 is 13 amino acids long. Germline values: CDR1 SGHAT, CDR2 FQDESV (reference sequence). The V end lost 2 bases, the J end lost 6 bases, and 7 bases lay between the germline ends.

This clone has a handful of counts. CDR3 amino acids: CASTTTGGHEQYF. The CDR3 DNA is TGCGCCAGCACCACTACCGGAGGCCACGAGCAGTACTTC. The chain uses TRBV23-1 and TRBJ2-7; D possibly corresponds to TRBD2 (5 bases). TRBV23-1 is classed as an ORF, of uncertain function. The CDR3 is 13 amino acids. Trimming removed 7 bases from V and 5 bases from J, with 15 bases in between.

The chain couples TRBV28 to TRBJ2-7; 7 positions agree with TRBD2. The V gene end was trimmed by 3 bases and the J gene end by 6 bases; junction bases not matched to a gene: 14. There are 16 residues in the CDR3. Germline V lookup: CDR1 MDHEN, CDR2 SYDVKM. CDR3 loop: CASSFPPRAGVSEQYF. The CDR3 region has the DNA TGTGCCAGCAGTTTTCCCCCGCGGGCGGGAGTTTCCGAGCAGTACTTC.

This sequence joins TRBV4-2 and TRBJ2-7; 13 bases align to TRBD2. The ends lost 2 bases at V and 6 bases at J; junction bases unmatched: 7. The germline CDR1 and CDR2 sequences are LGHNA and YNFKEQ. This CDR3 has 16 amino acids. CDR3 loop: CASSQPAGLAGVEQYF. CDR3 bases: TGTGCCAGCAGCCAACCTGCCGGACTAGCGGGAGTCGAGCAGTACTTC.

About this clone itself: Sequence at one end of the junction differs from germline and may be a read error. The chain has TRBV7-7 and TRBJ2-5; 15 bases map to TRBD2. Germline values: CDR1 SSHAT, CDR2 FNYEAQ (reference sequence). The CDR3 runs to 17 residues. The CDR3 sequence is CASSTLAGLAGGETQYF. CDR3 coding DNA: TGTGCTAGCAGCACCTTGGCGGGACTAGCGGGAGGAGAGACCCAGTACTTC. Supplemented by reference TRBV7-7 and TRBJ2-5, the full variable domain reads GAGVSQSPRYKVTKRGQDVTLRCDPISSHATLYWYQQALGQGPEFLTYFNYEAQPDKSGLPSDRFSAERPEGSISTLTIQRTEQRDSAMYRCASSTLAGLAGGETQYFGPGTRLLVL.

This chain uses TRBV4-2 with TRBJ2-2; D unclear. From germline, CDR1 is LGHNA and CDR2 YNFKEQ. This CDR3 contains 14 residues. Trimming pared 4 bases from V and 0 bases from J, leaving 6 bases between. CDR3 sequence (DNA): TGTGCCAGCAGCCCCACACCGAACACCGGGGAGCTGTTTTTT. Its translation is CASSPTPNTGELFF.

This sequence joins TRBV7-2 and TRBJ1-2; D unclear. The CDR3 has 15 amino acids. The V and J ends lost 1 base and 4 bases respectively, with 13 bases between them. Germline-derived CDR1 and CDR2 are SGHTA and FQGNSA. CDR3 bases: TGTGCCAGCAGCTTAGTGTTCCGGGAAGGCTATGGCTACACCTTC. This encodes CASSLVFREGYGYTF.

The J gene is TRBJ2-4, the V gene TRBV6-1, with D possibly being TRBD2 (6 bases). The CDR3 totals 19 residues. Trimming took 2 bases from V and 0 from J, leaving 20 bases between them. Germline CDR1 reads MNHNS; CDR2 reads SASEGT. The CDR3 coding sequence is TGTGCCAGCAGTGAACAAAACTTGTCGGGGGTCCGAGCCAAAAACATTCAGTACTTC. This translates into CASSEQNLSGVRAKNIQYF.

This rearrangement joins TRBV10-3 to TRBJ2-1, with 8 bases lining up with TRBD2. J was trimmed by 4 bases and V by 6 bases; bases with no gene match: 8. This CDR3 has 15 amino acids. Germline values: CDR1 ENHRY, CDR2 SYGVKD. Written as DNA, the CDR3 is TGTGCCATCAGCCCGGGCGGGAGGATTTACAATGAGCAGTTCTTC. As protein: CAISPGGRIYNEQFF.

This chain links TRBV7-3 with TRBJ2-1; 11 positions match TRBD2. The CDR3 runs 16 residues. Germline trimming cut 3 bases from V and 8 bases from J; bases unmatched to any gene: 9. Germline lookup yields CDR1 SGHTA and CDR2 FQGTGA. The chain's CDR3 is CASSFLAGGPKDEQFF. The CDR3 coding sequence is TGTGCCAGCAGCTTCCTAGCGGGAGGTCCCAAGGATGAGCAGTTCTTC.

The chain combines TRBV18 with TRBJ2-7, with a possible D match to TRBD1 (6 bases). Germline CDR1 and CDR2: KGHSH and LQKENI. This CDR3 has 15 residues. With 3 bases removed from V and 3 bases from J, the gap between germline ends came to 15 bases. Here the CDR3 DNA reads TGTGCCAGCTCACCGACCTCTGAACAGGGCTACGAGCAGTACTTC. Translation gives CASSPTSEQGYEQYF.

The chain links TRBV15 to TRBJ2-6, with a possible D match to TRBD2 (6 bases). The CDR3 runs to 16 residues. The germline CDR1 and CDR2 sequences are LNHNV and YYDKDF (reference sequence). Trimming pared 1 base from V and 4 bases from J, leaving 11 bases between. The CDR3 bases are TGTGCCACCAGCAGAGGGATCGGAGGGGGGGCCAACGTCCTGACTTTC. This sequence encodes CATSRGIGGGANVLTF.

This chain joins TRBV5-4 and TRBJ2-7, with 13 bases fitting TRBD2. V lost 4 bases, J lost 6 bases, and 13 bases stayed unmatched. Germline values: CDR1 SGHNT, CDR2 YYREEE (reference sequence). The CDR3 loop spans 17 amino acids. The CDR3 sequence is CASSRGGTSGMFGEQYF. CDR3 bases: TGTGCCAGCAGCCGCGGCGGGACTAGCGGGATGTTTGGCGAGCAGTACTTC.